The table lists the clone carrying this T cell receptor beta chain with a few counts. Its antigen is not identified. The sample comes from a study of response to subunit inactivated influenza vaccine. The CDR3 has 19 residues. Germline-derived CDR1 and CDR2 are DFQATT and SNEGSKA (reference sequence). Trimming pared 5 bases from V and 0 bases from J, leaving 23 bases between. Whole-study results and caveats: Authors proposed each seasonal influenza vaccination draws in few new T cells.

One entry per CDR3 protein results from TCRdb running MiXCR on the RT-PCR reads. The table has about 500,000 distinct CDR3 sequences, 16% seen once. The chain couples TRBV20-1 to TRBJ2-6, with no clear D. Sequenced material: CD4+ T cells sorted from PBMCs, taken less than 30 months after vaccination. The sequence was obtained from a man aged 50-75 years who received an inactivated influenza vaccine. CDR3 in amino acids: CSARPRLRPGSSGANVLTF. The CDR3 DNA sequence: TGCAGTGCTCGACCCCGATTAAGGCCCGGTAGCTCTGGGGCCAACGTCCTGACTTTC.